A selection of T cell receptor beta chains follows, all from one sample in a study of T cell clonotyping in hematopoietic cell transplantation. The assay was immunoSEQ multiplex PCR, and TCRdb's table has in-frame clones only and misses some. Here the sample spans about 3,500 clones, around 79% being singletons. Sequenced here: peripheral blood mononuclear cells, sampled at the time of graft-versus-host disease after allogeneic stem cell transplant. Receptor source: a female patient aged 50-60 years who had an allogeneic stem cell transplant from an unrelated donor, so the T cells may come from the graft donor. Some clones in this sample may be carry-over from other donors' samples. CDR3s include the opening cysteine and the closing phenylalanine or tryptophan. A D gene is named only where the DNA matches it firmly. Part of the rows lack a size; the others show once, few, many or a class for expanded clones.

v_call	d_call	j_call	clone_size	cdr3_nt	cdr3_aa
TRBV28	TRBD1	TRBJ1-2	NA	TGTGCCAGCAGTTTAGGGACAGTCTATGGCTACACCTTC	CASSLGTVYGYTF
TRBV6-5	NA	TRBJ2-3	NA	TGTGCCAGCAGTTACTCCCCCGGACTAACGACAGATACGCAGTATTTT	CASSYSPGLTTDTQYF
TRBV5-1	NA	TRBJ1-4	NA	TGCGCCAGCGGATTAGGGGGAAATGAAAAACTGTTTTTT	CASGLGGNEKLFF
TRBV7-6	NA	TRBJ2-3	NA	TGTGCCAGCAGCTTATCAACCCTTAGGACAGATACGCAGTATTTT	CASSLSTLRTDTQYF
TRBV28	NA	TRBJ2-7	NA	TGTGCCAGCTCAAACTCAGGACAGATTGAGCAGTACTTC	CASSNSGQIEQYF
TRBV28	NA	TRBJ2-7	NA	TGTGCCAGCAGTTCTGGGAAGGACGAGCAGTACTTC	CASSSGKDEQYF
TRBV29-1	NA	TRBJ2-2	NA	TGCAGCGTTGGAGGGGCCGGGGAGCTGTTTTTT	CSVGGAGELFF
TRBV5-1	NA	TRBJ2-6	NA	TGCGCCAGCAGCTTGGCCCTGGGTGGGGCCAACGTCCTGACTTTC	CASSLALGGANVLTF
TRBV7-2	NA	TRBJ2-5	few	TGTGCCAGCAGCTCCCAAGAGACCCAGTACTTC	CASSSQETQYF
TRBV15	NA	TRBJ1-4	NA	TGTGCCACCAGCAGAGGGGCAACTAATGAAAAACTGTTTTTT	CATSRGATNEKLFF
TRBV9	NA	TRBJ1-1	NA	TGTGCCAGCAGCGTAGTGCCCCAGCGGACTGAAGCTTTCTTT	CASSVVPQRTEAFF
TRBV5-1	NA	TRBJ2-7	NA	TGCGCCAGCAGACTTACCTCCAGGGCCTACGAGCAGTACTTC	CASRLTSRAYEQYF
TRBV11-2	NA	TRBJ1-1	NA	TGTGCCAGCAGCTCGCGAGGGGTAACTGAAGCTTTCTTT	CASSSRGVTEAFF
TRBV9	NA	TRBJ1-5	NA	TGTGCCAGCAGCGACGGGACACATCAGCCCCAGCATTTT	CASSDGTHQPQHF
TRBV6-5	NA	TRBJ1-2	NA	TGTGCCAGCATCTCGACCGAGTATGGCTACACCTTC	CASISTEYGYTF
TRBV5-6	NA	TRBJ2-7	NA	TGTGCCAGCAGCTTCGGGATAGGGGGTTTTTACGAGCAGTACTTC	CASSFGIGGFYEQYF
TRBV30	NA	TRBJ1-2	once	TGTGCCTGGAGTGTACAGGGTTTTGATGGCTACACCTTC	CAWSVQGFDGYTF
TRBV19	NA	TRBJ2-7	NA	TGTGCCAGTAGTATAGGCGAGAACTACGAGCAGTACTTC	CASSIGENYEQYF
TRBV7-8	NA	TRBJ2-2	NA	TGTGCCAGCAGCTTAGTAGGGGACACCGGGGAGCTGTTTTTT	CASSLVGDTGELFF
TRBV6-5	NA	TRBJ1-2	NA	TGTGCCAGCAGGTTAGGGGGGACCTATGGCTACACCTTC	CASRLGGTYGYTF
TRBV10-3	TRBD1	TRBJ1-5	NA	TGTGCCATCAGCCGACAGGGAGGACAGCCCCAGCATTTT	CAISRQGGQPQHF